This entry lists 12 T cell receptor beta chains sequenced from one sample in a study of blood T cell repertoires in COVID-19. The repertoire was sequenced with immunoSEQ multiplex PCR; TCRdb's copy has only in-frame clones and lacks some. The sample includes around 300,000 clones, 88% of them seen just once. The sample was PBMCs or T cells enriched from blood (not recorded which). The receptors come from a woman between 50 and 59 years old who had recovered from COVID-19.

The gene calls are TRBV28 and TRBJ2-1; 9 bases line up with TRBD1. CDR1 is MDHEN, CDR2 SYDVKM, per germline. V shed 8 bases, J shed 8 bases, and the junction held 13 bases outside the gene matches. The CDR3 extends over 15 amino acids. The CDR3 is CASYNPDRGADEQFF. The CDR3 DNA follows: TGTGCCAGCTACAACCCGGACAGGGGTGCCGATGAGCAGTTCTTC.

Here the CDR3 reads CASHDGEDIQYF. For the CDR3, the DNA is TGTGCCAGCCACGATGGGGAGGACATTCAGTACTTC. The chain recombines TRBV18 with TRBJ2-4; D possibly corresponds to TRBD2 (6 bases). CDR1 KGHSH and CDR2 LQKENI come from the germline V gene. This CDR3 region has 12 residues. Trimming left V 8 bases short and J 8 bases short, with 13 bases between.

Concerning this clone itself: The same CDR3 can be traced to other DNA sequences in this sample. The V call is TRBV3-1 (or the pseudogene TRBV3-2), the J call TRBJ1-5; TRBD1 is a possible D gene (6 bases). Germline V gene lookup returns CDR1 LGHDT and CDR2 YNNKEL (reference sequence). CDR3 length: 14 amino acids. V lost 1 base, J lost 2 bases, and 6 bases lay in between. The DNA for the CDR3 is TGTGCCAGCAGCCAAGGACAGGGCAATCAGCCCCAGCATTTT. Translation: CASSQGQGNQPQHF.

This chain uses TRBV15 with TRBJ2-1; a possible D gene is TRBD1 (6 bases). Trimming pared 2 bases from V and 9 bases from J, leaving 20 bases between. The length of the CDR3 is 16 residues. Germline lookup yields CDR1 LNHNV and CDR2 YYDKDF (reference sequence). For the CDR3, the DNA is TGTGCCACCAGCAGAAACGAACAGGGACCATGGGGTGAGCAGTTCTTC. The encoded protein is CATSRNEQGPWGEQFF. The whole variable domain, remainder taken from reference TRBV15 and TRBJ2-1, is DAMVIQNPRYQVTQFGKPVTLSCSQTLNHNVMYWYQQKSSQAPKLLFHYYDKDFNNEADTPDNFQSRRPNTSFCFLDIRSPGLGDTAMYLCATSRNEQGPWGEQFFGPGTRLTVL.

The gene calls are TRBV24-1 and TRBJ2-2; TRBD1 matches 11 bases. Trimming at V came to 5 bases and at J to 4 bases, leaving 11 bases not matched to a gene. Per the germline V gene, CDR1 is KGHDR and CDR2 is SFDVKD. This CDR3 spans 18 amino acids. DNA for the CDR3: TGTGCCACCAGTGCCGCCGGGAGGGGACAGGGGGGCACCGGGGAGCTGTTTTTT. Translation: CATSAAGRGQGGTGELFF.

The chain joins TRBV7-2 to TRBJ2-3; 7 bases are a match to TRBD2. Germline V gives CDR1 SGHTA, CDR2 FQGNSA. After removal of 6 bases from V and 6 bases from J, the junction contained 12 bases not matched to a gene. This CDR3 has 15 amino acids. The CDR3 coding sequence is TGTGCCAGCAGTTTGACTAGCCGGTGGGTGGATACGCAGTATTTT. It yields the protein CASSLTSRWVDTQYF.

The chain has TRBV10-3 and TRBJ2-7; D possibly corresponds to TRBD1 (6 bases). Germline V gene lookup returns CDR1 ENHRY and CDR2 SYGVKD. CDR3 length: 12 residues. V shed 7 bases and J shed 7 bases, with 14 bases lying between them. This CDR3 is CAINEDREEQYF. The CDR3, as DNA: TGTGCCATCAACGAGGACAGAGAAGAGCAGTACTTC.

V usage is TRBV6-5 and J usage is TRBJ2-7, with TRBD2 matching 11 bases. The CDR3 runs 15 residues. The V gene end was trimmed by 0 bases and the J gene end by 8 bases; junction bases not matched to a gene: 6. CDR1 is MNHEY and CDR2 is SVGAGI in the germline V gene. DNA of the CDR3: TGTGCCAGCAGTTACTCGCGAACTAGCGGGAGACAGCAGTACTTC. Its translation: CASSYSRTSGRQQYF.

The chain has TRBV24-1 and TRBJ2-2; 7 positions agree with TRBD1. This CDR3 is built from 15 residues. V dropped 9 bases and J dropped 4; count of bases not matched to a gene: 10. CDR1 and CDR2 from the germline V gene are KGHDR and SFDVKD. CDR3 sequence (DNA): TGTGCCACCGCCCATACACAGGGGCTCACCGGGGAGCTGTTTTTT. It codes for CATAHTQGLTGELFF.

This clone was counted a few times. This chain uses TRBV4-1 with TRBJ2-7; D perhaps matches TRBD2 (7 bases). The germline V gene encodes CDR1 MGHRA and CDR2 YSYEKL. Deletions cut 1 base from V and 6 bases from J, with 19 bases between. This CDR3 spans 16 amino acids. The CDR3 loop reads CASSQVSSAAGAEQYF. DNA of the CDR3: TGCGCCAGCAGCCAAGTTTCGTCAGCCGCGGGGGCCGAGCAGTACTTC.

V gene TRBV7-9 combines with J gene TRBJ1-2; the match to TRBD1 covers 9 bases. Unmatched junction bases numbered 10, after V lost 5 bases and J lost 6 bases. Germline V gives CDR1 SEHNR, CDR2 FQNEAQ (reference sequence). CDR3 length: 15 residues. The DNA of the CDR3 is TGTGCCAGCAGCCTCCGGGGGGGACAGGGCGATGGCTACACCTTC. This codes for CASSLRGGQGDGYTF.

The chain joins TRBV5-6 to TRBJ2-5; 15 positions match TRBD2. The CDR3 runs to 15 residues. V trimming: 7 bases; J trimming: 3 bases; junction bases outside the gene matches: 4. Germline V gives CDR1 SGHDT, CDR2 YYEEEE. CDR3 sequence (DNA): TGTGCCAGCGACCGGACTAGCGGGAGGGAAGAGACCCAGTACTTC. It yields the protein CASDRTSGREETQYF. Looking up the rest from reference TRBV5-6 and TRBJ2-5 gives the full variable domain: DAGVTQSPTHLIKTRGQQVTLRCSPKSGHDTVSWYQQALGQGPQFIFQYYEEEERQRGNFPDRFSGHQFPNYSSELNVNALLLGDSALYLCASDRTSGREETQYFGPGTRLLVL.